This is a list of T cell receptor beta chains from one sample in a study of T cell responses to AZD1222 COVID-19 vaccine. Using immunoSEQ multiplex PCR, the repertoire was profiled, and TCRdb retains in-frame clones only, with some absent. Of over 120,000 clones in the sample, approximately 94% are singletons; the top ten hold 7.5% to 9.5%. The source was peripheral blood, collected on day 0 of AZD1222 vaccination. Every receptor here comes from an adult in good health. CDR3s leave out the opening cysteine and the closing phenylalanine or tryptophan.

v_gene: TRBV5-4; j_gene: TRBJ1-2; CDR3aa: ASTKGSTYGYT
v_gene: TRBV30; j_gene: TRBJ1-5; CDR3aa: AWSGSQSSNQPQH
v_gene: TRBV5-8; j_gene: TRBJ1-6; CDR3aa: ASSPEEISPLH
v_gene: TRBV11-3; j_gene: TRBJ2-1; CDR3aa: ATLDIYNEQF
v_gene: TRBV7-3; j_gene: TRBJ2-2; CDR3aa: ASSLISGGTGELF
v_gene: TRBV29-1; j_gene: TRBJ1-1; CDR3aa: SVGAGWPVTAEAF
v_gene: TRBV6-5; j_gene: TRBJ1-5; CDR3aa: ASAVQVRDQPQH
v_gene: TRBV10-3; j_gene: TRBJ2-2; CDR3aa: AISLLAGGFPGELF
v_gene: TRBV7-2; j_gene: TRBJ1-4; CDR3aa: ASSPRQGNNEKLF
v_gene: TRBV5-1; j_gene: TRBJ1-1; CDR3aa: ASRPTGVVTEAF
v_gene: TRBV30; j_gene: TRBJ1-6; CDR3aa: AWSPRQGLNSPLH
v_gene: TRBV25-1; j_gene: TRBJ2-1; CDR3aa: ASSGDRAVYNEQF
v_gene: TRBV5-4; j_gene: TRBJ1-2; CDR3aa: ASSGGRQGMDYGYT
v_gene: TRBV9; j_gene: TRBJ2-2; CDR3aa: ASSVAEDQGRYTGELF
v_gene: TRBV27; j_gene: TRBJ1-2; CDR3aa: ASSARDTRLGNYGYT
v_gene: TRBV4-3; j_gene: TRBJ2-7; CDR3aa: ASSFGQTYEQY
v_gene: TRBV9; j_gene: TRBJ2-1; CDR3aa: ASSGWAGSYNEQF
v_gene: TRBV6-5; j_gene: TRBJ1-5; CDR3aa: ASNEQGKGQPQH
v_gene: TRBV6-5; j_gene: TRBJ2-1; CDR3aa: ASRLGVTAYNEQF
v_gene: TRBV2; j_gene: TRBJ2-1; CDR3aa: ASSETGGAPVEQF
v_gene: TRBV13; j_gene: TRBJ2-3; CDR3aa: ASSLNPLADTQY
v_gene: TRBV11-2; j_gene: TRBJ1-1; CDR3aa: ASSLVSGVKTEAF
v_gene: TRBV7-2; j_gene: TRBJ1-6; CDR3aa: ASAAPSKWGTLH
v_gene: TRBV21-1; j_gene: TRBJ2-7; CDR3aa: ASSKKGRDRCPYEQY
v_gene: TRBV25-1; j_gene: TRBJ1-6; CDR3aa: ASSESGTGSSPLH
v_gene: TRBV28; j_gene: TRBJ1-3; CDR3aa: ASSPFSVRNTIY
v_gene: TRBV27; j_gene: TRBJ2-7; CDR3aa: ASRPAHTGGSSYEQY
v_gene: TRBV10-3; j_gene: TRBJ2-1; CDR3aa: AIRADPTYNEQF
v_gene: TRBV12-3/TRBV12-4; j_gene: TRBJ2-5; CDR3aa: ASSSNQETQY
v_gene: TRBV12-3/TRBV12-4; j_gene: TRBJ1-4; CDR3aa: ASSFSVNEKLF
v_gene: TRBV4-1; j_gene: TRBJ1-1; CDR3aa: ASSLHSSPPTEAF